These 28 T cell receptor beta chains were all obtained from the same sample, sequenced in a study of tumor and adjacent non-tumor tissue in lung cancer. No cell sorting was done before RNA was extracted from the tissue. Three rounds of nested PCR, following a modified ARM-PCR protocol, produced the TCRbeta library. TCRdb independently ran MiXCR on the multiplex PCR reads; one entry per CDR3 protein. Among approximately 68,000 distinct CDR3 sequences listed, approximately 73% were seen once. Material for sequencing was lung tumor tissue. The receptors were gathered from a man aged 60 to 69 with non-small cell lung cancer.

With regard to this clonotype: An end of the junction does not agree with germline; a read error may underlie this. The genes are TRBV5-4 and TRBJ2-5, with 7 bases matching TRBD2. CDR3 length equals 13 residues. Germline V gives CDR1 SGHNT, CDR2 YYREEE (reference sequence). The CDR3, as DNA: TGTGCCAGCAGCCTGGCGGGGGAAGAGACCCAGTGTTTC. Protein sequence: CASSLAGEETQCF.

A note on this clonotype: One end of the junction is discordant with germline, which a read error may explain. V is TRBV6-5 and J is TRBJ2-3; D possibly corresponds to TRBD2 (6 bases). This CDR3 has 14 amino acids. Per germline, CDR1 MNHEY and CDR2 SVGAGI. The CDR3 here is CASSTGSGIDMQYF. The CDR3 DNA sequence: TGTGCCAGCAGTACCGGGAGTGGCATAGATATGCAGTATTTT.

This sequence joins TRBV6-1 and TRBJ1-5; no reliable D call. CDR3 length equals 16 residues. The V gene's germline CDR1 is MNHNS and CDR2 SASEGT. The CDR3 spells CTNSPPMFNSNQPQHF. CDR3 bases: TGTACCAACAGTCCCCCGATGTTCAATAGCAATCAGCCCCAGCATTTT.

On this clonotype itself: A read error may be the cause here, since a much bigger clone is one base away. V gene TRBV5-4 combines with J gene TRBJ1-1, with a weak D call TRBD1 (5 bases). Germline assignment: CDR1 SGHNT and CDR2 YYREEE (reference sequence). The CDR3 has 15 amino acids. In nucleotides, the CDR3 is TGTGCCAGCAGCTTGGTGGGGGTCTTGAACACTGGAGCTTTCTTT. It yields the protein CASSLVGVLNTGAFF.

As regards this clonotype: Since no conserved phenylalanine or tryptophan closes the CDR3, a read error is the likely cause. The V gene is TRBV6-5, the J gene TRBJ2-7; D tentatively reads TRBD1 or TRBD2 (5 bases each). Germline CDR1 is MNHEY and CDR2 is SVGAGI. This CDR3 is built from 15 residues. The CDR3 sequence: CASRYSRGETAEQYL. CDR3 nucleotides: TGTGCCAGCAGGTACTCGAGAGGGGAGACGGCCGAGCAGTACCTC.

The CDR3 nucleotides are TGTGCCACCAGTGAGGGTTTCAGGGGGGATACGCAGTATTTT. This sequence encodes CATSEGFRGDTQYF. The gene calls are TRBV24-1 and TRBJ2-3, with TRBD1 identical over 7 bases. Germline CDR1 is KGHDR and CDR2 is SFDVKD. The length of the CDR3 is 14 residues. Losses at the gene ends were 4 bases for V and 6 bases for J; bases not matched to a gene: 6.

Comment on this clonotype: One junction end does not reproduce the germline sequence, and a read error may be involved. The CDR3 region is CSAVAGAGSTDTQYF. The CDR3 coding sequence is TGCAGCGCTGTTGCGGGAGCGGGTAGCACAGATACGCAGTACTTT. This chain connects TRBV29-1 to TRBJ2-3, with TRBD2 identical over 7 bases. Germline lookup yields CDR1 SQVTM and CDR2 ANQGSEA. CDR3 length: 15 amino acids.

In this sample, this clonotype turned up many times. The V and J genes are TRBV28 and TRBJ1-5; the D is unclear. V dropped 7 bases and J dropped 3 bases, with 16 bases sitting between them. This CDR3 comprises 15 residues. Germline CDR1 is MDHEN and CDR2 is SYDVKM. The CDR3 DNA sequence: TGTGCCAGCAACATCCCGACGGAATTCAATCAGCCCCAGCATTTT. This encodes CASNIPTEFNQPQHF.

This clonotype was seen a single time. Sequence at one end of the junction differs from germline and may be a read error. The CDR3 sequence: CASNLFGTGSDAEETQYF. CDR3 nucleotides: TGTGCCAGCAACTTATTTGGGACAGGGAGCGACGCTGAGGAGACCCAGTACTTC. The V call is TRBV11-2, the J call TRBJ2-5; TRBD1 aligns across 9 bases. Germline V lookup: CDR1 SGHAT, CDR2 FQNNGV. This CDR3 has 18 residues.

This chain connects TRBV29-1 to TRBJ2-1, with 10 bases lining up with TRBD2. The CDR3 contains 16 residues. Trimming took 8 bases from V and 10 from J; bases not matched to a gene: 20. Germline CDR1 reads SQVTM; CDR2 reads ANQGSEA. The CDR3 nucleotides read TGCAGCTCCGCCCAGAATAGCGGGAGGATGAAAGGAGAGCAGTTCTTC. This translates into CSSAQNSGRMKGEQFF.

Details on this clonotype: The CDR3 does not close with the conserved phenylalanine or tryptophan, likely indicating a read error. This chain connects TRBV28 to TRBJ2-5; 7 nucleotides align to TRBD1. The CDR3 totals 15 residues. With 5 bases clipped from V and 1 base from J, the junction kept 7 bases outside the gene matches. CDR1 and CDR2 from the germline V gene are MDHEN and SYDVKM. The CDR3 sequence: CASSIQQGFQETQYL. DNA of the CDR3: TGTGCCAGCAGTATTCAACAGGGGTTCCAAGAGACCCAGTACCTC.

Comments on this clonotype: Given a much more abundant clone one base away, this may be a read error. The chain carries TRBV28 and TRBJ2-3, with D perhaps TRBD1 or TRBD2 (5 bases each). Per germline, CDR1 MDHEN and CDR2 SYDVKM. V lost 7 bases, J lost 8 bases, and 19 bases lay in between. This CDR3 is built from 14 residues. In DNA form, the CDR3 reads TGTGCCAGCAACCACCCTTTCGGGGCCCTTACGCAGTATTTT. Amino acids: CASNHPFGALTQYF.

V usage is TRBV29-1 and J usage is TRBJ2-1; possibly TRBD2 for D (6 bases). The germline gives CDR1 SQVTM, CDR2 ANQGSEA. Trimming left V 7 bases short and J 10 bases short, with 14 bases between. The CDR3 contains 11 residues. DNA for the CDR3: TGCAGCGCGGAAACTAGCTACGAGCAGTTCTTC. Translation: CSAETSYEQFF.

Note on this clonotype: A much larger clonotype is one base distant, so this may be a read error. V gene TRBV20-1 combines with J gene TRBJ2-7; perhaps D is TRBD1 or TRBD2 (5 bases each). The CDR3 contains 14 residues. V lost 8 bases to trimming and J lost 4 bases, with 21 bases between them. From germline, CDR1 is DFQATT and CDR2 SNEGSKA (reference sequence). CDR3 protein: CSTRRGLGIYEQYF. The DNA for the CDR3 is TGCAGTACTCGCCGGGGCCTGGGGATTTACGAGCAGTACTTC.

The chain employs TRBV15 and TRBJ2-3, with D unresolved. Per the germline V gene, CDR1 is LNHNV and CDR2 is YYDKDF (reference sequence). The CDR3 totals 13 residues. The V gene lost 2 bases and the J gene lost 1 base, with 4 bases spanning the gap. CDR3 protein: CATSRQGTDTQYF. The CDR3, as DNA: TGTGCCACCAGCAGACAGGGCACAGATACGCAGTATTTT.

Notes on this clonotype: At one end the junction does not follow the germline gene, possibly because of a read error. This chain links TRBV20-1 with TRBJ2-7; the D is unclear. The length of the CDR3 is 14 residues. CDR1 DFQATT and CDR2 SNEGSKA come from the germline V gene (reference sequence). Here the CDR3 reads CSARVGFKSYERYF. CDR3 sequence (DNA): TGCAGTGCTAGAGTGGGATTTAAGAGCTATGAGCGGTACTTC.

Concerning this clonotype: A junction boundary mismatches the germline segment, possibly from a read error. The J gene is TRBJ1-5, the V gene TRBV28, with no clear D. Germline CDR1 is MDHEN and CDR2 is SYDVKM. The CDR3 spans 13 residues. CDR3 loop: CASSQDAGQPQHF. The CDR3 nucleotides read TGTGCCAGCAGTCAAGACGCCGGCCAGCCTCAGCATTTT.

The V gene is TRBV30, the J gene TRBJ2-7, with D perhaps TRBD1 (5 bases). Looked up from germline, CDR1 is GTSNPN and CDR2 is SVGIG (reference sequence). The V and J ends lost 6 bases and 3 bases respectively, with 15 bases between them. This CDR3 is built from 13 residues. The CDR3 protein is CACTQDIGYEQYF. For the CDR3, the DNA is TGTGCCTGCACACAGGATATCGGCTACGAGCAGTACTTC.

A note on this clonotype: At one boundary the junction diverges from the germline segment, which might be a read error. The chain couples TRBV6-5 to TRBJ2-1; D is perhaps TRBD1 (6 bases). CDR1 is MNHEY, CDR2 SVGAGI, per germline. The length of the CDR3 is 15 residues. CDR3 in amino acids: CASSLVWGPYNEQFF. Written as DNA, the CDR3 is TGTGCTAGCAGTCTAGTGTGGGGGCCTTACAATGAGCAGTTCTTC.

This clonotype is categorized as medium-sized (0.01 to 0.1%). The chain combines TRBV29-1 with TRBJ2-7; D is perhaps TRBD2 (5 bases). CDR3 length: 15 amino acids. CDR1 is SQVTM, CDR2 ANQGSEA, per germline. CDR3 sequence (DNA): TGCAGTAACGACCCAGATCAAGGACTTGGCAACGAGCAGTACTTC. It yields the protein CSNDPDQGLGNEQYF.

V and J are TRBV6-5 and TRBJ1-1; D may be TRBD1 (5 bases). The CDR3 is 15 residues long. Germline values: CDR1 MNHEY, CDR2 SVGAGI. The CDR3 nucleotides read TGTACCTGTAGTTACTCCCGTAGGGGTGGGGCTGAAGCTTTCTTT. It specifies CTCSYSRRGGAEAFF.

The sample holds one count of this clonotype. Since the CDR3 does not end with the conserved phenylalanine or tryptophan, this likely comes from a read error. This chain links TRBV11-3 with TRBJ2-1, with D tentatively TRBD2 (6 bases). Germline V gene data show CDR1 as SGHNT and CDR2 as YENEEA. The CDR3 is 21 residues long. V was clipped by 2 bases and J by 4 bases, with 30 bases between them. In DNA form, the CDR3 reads TGTGCCAGCAGCTTAATGTACGGTACTAGGAGGGAGGCCGTGGGTTACAATGAGCAGTTCCTC. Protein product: CASSLMYGTRREAVGYNEQFL.

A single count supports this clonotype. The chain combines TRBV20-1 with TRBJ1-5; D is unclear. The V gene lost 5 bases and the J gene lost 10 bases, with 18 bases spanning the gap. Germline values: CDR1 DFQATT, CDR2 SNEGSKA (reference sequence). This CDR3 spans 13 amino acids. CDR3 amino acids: CSAQTGAEQPQHF. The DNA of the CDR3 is TGCAGTGCTCAGACGGGAGCGGAACAACCCCAGCATTTT.

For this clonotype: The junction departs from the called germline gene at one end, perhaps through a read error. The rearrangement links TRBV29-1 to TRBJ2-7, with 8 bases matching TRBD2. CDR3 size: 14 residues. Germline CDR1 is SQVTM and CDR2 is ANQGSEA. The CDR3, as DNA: TGCAGTGTTGAATTTAGCGGGATACAATACGAGCAGTACTTC. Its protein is CSVEFSGIQYEQYF.

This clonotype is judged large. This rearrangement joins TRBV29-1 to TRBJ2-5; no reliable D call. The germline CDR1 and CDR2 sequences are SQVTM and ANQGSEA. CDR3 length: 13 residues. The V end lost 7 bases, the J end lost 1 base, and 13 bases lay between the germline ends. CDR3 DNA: TGCAGCGCTCCTTTCTACACCCAAGAGACCCAGTACTTC. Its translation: CSAPFYTQETQYF.

DNA for the CDR3: TGCAGCGCCTCGGCAGGGGTGGACGATGAAGCTTTCTTT. This gives the protein CSASAGVDDEAFF. The chain joins TRBV29-1 to TRBJ1-1; tentative D call: TRBD1 (6 bases). The length of the CDR3 is 13 residues. V lost 7 bases, J lost 7 bases, and 19 bases lay in between. Germline CDR1 SQVTM, CDR2 ANQGSEA.

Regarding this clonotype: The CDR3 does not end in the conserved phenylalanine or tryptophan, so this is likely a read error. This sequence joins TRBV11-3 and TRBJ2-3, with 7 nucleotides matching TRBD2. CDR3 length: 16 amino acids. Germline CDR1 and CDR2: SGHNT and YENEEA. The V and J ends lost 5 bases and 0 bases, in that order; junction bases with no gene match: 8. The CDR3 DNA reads TGTGCCAGCAGCCACGGACTAGTGAATAGCACAGATACGCAGTATTTA. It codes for CASSHGLVNSTDTQYL.

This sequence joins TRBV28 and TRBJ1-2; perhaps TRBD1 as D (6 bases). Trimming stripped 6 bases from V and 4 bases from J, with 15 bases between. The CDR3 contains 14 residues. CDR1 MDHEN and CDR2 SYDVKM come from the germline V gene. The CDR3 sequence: CASSPGGLSYGYTF. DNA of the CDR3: TGTGCCAGCAGCCCGGGGGGGCTTTCCTATGGCTACACCTTC.